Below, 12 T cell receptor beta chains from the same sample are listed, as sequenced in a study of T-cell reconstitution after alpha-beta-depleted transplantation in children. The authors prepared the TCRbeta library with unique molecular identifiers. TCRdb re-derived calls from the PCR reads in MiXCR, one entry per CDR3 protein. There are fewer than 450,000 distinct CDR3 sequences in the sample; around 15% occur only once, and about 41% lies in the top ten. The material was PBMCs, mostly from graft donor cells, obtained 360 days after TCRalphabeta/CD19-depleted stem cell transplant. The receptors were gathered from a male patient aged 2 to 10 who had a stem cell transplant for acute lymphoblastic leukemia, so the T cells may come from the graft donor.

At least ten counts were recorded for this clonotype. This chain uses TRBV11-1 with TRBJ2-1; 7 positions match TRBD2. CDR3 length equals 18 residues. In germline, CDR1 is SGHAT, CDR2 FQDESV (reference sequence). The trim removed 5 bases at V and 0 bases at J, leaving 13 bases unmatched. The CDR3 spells CASSQRASGLYSYNEQFF. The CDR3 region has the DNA TGTGCCAGCAGCCAGAGGGCTAGCGGACTTTACTCCTACAATGAGCAGTTCTTC.

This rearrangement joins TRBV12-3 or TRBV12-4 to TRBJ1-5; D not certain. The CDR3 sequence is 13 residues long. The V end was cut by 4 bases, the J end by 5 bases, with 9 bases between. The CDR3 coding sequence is TGTGCCAGCAGTTCAGGCCGATATCAGCCCCAGCATTTT. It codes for CASSSGRYQPQHF.

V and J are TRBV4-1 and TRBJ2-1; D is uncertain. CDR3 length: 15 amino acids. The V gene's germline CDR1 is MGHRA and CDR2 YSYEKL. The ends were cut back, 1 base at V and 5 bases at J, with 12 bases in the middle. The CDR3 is CASSQGQFSNNEQFF. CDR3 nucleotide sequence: TGCGCCAGCAGCCAAGGTCAGTTCTCTAACAATGAGCAGTTCTTC.

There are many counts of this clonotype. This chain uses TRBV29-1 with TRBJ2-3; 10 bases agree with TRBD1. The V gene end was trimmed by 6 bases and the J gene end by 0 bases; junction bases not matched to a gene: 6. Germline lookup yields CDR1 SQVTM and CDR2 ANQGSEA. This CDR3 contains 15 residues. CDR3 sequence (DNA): TGCAGCGTCCTCGACAGGGGGCGAAGCACAGATACGCAGTATTTT. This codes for CSVLDRGRSTDTQYF.

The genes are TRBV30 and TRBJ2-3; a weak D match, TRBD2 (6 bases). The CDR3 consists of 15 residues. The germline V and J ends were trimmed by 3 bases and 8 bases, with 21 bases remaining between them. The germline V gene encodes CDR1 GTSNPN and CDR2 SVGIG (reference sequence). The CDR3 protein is CAWRQRLVGRGTQYF. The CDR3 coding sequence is TGTGCCTGGAGGCAACGACTAGTTGGTCGCGGTACGCAGTATTTT.

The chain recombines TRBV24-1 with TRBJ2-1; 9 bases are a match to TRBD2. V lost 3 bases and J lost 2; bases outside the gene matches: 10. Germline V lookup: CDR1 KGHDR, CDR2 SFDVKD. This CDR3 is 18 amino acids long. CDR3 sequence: CATSDAFRREGPYNEQFF. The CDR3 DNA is TGTGCCACCAGTGATGCTTTTAGGCGGGAGGGCCCCTACAATGAGCAGTTCTTC.

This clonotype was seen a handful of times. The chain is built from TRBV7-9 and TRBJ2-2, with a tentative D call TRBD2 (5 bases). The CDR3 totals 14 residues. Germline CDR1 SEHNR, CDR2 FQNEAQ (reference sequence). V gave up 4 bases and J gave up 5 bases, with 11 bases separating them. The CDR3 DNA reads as TGTGCCAGCAGCTCACGGGGAGAGACCGGGGAGCTGTTTTTT. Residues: CASSSRGETGELFF.

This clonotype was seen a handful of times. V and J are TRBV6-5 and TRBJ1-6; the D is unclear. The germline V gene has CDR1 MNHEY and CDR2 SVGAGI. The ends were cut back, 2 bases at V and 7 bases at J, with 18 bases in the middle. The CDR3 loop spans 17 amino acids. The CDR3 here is CASSYEFGELANSPLHF. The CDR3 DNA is TGTGCCAGCAGTTACGAGTTCGGGGAGCTGGCCAATTCACCCCTCCACTTT.

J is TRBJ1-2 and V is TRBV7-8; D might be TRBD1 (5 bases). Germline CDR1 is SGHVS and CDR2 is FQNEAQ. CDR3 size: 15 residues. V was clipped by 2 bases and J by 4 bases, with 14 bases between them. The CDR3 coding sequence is TGTGCCAGCAGCTTATGGGGCCGTGGTGGCTATGGCTACACCTTC. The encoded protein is CASSLWGRGGYGYTF. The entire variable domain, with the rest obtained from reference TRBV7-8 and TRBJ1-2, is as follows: GAGVSQSPRYKVAKRGQDVALRCDPISGHVSLFWYQQALGQGPEFLTYFQNEAQLDKSGLPSDRFFAERPEGSVSTLKIQRTQQEDSAVYLCASSLWGRGGYGYTFGSGTRLTVV.

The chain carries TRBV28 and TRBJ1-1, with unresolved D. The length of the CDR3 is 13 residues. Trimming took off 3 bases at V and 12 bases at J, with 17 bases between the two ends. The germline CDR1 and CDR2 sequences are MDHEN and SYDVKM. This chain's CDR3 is CASSFPPVRTTFF. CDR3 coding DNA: TGTGCCAGCAGTTTCCCCCCGGTTCGAACAACTTTCTTT.

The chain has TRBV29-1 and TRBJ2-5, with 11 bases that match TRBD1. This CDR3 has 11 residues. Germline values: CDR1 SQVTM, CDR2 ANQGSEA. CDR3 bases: TGCGGTGGGACAGGGGGAGAGACCCAGTACTTC. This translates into CGGTGGETQYF.

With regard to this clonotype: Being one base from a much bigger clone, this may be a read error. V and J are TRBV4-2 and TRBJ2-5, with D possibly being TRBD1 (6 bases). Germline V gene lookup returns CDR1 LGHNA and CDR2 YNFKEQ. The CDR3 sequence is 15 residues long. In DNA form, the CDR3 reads TGTGTCAGCAGCCCTCTCCAGGGGTACCAAGAGACCCAGTACTTC. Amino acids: CVSSPLQGYQETQYF.